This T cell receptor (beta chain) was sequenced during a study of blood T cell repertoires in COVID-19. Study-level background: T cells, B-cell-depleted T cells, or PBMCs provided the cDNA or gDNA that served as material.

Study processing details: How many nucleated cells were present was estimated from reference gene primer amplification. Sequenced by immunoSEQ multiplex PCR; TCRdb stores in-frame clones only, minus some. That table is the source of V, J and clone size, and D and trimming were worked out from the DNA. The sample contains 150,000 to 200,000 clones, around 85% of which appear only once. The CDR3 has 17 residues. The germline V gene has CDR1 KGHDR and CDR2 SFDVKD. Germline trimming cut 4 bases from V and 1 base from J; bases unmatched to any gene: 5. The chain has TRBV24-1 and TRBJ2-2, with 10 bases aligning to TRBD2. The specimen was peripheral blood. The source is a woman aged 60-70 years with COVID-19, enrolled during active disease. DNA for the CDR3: TGTGCCACCAGTGACTCCGGACTAGCGGTGAACACCGGGGAGCTGTTTTTT. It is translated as CATSDSGLAVNTGELFF.